The present entry profiles one T cell receptor beta chain with its context. This sample was taken from a study of T cell responses to AZD1222 COVID-19 vaccine. Germline CDR1 and CDR2: MNHEY and SVGAGI. V was trimmed by 2 bases and J by 1 base, leaving 14 bases between them. The CDR3 has 16 amino acids. Repertoires were generated with immunoSEQ multiplex PCR, while TCRdb's copy carries only in-frame clones and drops some. The profile shows some 170,000 clones, approximately 90% of them singletons. The chain has TRBV6-5 and TRBJ1-1; no firm D call. The material was peripheral blood, obtained on day 0 of AZD1222 vaccination. This receptor was identified in an adult in good health. CDR3 DNA: TGTGCCAGCAGTTACAGCGCCTCAAAAGAGAACACTGAAGCTTTCTTT. The encoded protein is CASSYSASKENTEAFF.